Listed below are T cell receptor beta chains from one sample, sequenced in a study of response to subunit inactivated influenza vaccine. TCRdb re-called the RT-PCR reads with MiXCR, one entry per CDR3 protein. Here the sample spans hundreds of thousands of distinct CDR3 sequences, approximately 7.6% being singletons. The input for sequencing was PBMCs from blood, taken around 25 months after vaccination. The receptors come from a man in his fifties or sixties who received an inactivated influenza vaccine. Both conserved end residues are part of each CDR3. A D gene is named only where the DNA matches it firmly. Where a row states a size, it is once, few, many or the class of an expanded clone; other rows omit it.

V gene	CDR3 length	J gene	clone size	D gene	CDR3 DNA	CDR3 protein
TRBV12-3/TRBV12-4	15	TRBJ1-2	NA	NA	TGTGCCAGCAGTCCTACCCAGCAGGGAGTAGGAGGCTACACCTTC	CASSPTQQGVGGYTF
TRBV6-1	15	TRBJ2-1	NA	NA	TGTGCCAGTACCCTCGTCGGGCTCTCCTACAATGAGCAGTTCTTC	CASTLVGLSYNEQFF
TRBV11-2	14	TRBJ2-3	few	NA	TGTGCCAGCAGTATCATTGGGAGCACAGATACGCAGTATTTT	CASSIIGSTDTQYF
TRBV20-1	14	TRBJ1-2	few	TRBD1	TGCAGTGCTCCGAGGACAGGGGGGGACTATGGCTACACCTTC	CSAPRTGGDYGYTF
TRBV12-3/TRBV12-4	13	TRBJ1-2	many	TRBD1	TGTGCCAGCAGTTTAGGGACAGGGAATGGCTACACCTTC	CASSLGTGNGYTF
TRBV20-1	12	TRBJ1-2	many	NA	TGCAGTGCTAGAGGTTCACTTTATGGCTACACCTTC	CSARGSLYGYTF
TRBV20-1	15	TRBJ2-1	NA	TRBD2	TGCAGTGCTAGAGATATAGCGGGGAACTACAATGAGCAGTTCTTC	CSARDIAGNYNEQFF
TRBV12-3/TRBV12-4	12	TRBJ2-1	many	NA	TGTGCCAGCAGTTTGAGTGCTCTCGCGCAGTTCTTC	CASSLSALAQFF
TRBV10-3	15	TRBJ1-3	NA	TRBD1	TGTGCCATCAATTGGGAGGGGGCCTCTGGAAACACCATATATTTT	CAINWEGASGNTIYF
TRBV25-1	14	TRBJ2-7	many	TRBD1	TGTGCCAGCAGTGGGTACAGGGGCCTGGCCGAGCAGTACTTC	CASSGYRGLAEQYF
TRBV3-1	13	TRBJ2-1	NA	NA	TGTGCCAGCAGCCAAGATCCCGGTTGGGAGCAGTTCTTC	CASSQDPGWEQFF
TRBV13	15	TRBJ2-1	many	TRBD2	TGTGCCAGCAGCTTACTCGGGACTAGCGGAAATGAGCAGTTCTTC	CASSLLGTSGNEQFF
TRBV7-2	14	TRBJ2-7	few	TRBD1	TGTGCCAGCAGCGCAGTTGCAGGGGGCTACGAGCAGTACTTC	CASSAVAGGYEQYF
TRBV28	13	TRBJ1-2	NA	NA	TGTGCCAGCAGTCTCCAGATTAACTATGGCTACACCTTC	CASSLQINYGYTF
TRBV28	22	TRBJ2-1	few	TRBD2	TGTGCCAGCAGTTCACCCCTGGCCCTAGCGGGAGTCCTACCGAGCTCCTACAATGAGCAGTTCTTC	CASSSPLALAGVLPSSYNEQFF
TRBV2	14	TRBJ2-7	many	TRBD1	TGTGCCAGCAGTGTATTAGGACAGGATTACGAGCAGTACTTC	CASSVLGQDYEQYF
TRBV12-3/TRBV12-4	16	TRBJ2-2	NA	NA	TGTGCCAGCAGAGAACTGGGACCACGAAACACCGGGGAGCTGTTTTTT	CASRELGPRNTGELFF
TRBV7-8	14	TRBJ2-5	few	NA	TGTGCCAGCACCATGGGGGGTAGCGTCGAGACCCAGTACTTC	CASTMGGSVETQYF
TRBV5-6	13	TRBJ1-1	few	NA	TGTGCCAGCAGCTTGGGGGCAGGCCGAGAAGCTTTCTTT	CASSLGAGREAFF
TRBV5-5	14	TRBJ2-1	many	NA	TGTGCCAGCAGCTTGGAAGGCTTGGGGAATGAGCAGTTCTTC	CASSLEGLGNEQFF
TRBV7-8	16	TRBJ2-3	few	TRBD1	TGTGCCAGCAGCCCCCGGGACAGGGGGCACACAGATACGCAGTATTTT	CASSPRDRGHTDTQYF
TRBV29-1	13	TRBJ2-1	many	TRBD2	TGCAGCGTGGGAGCGGGGGGGGAAAATGAGCAGTTCTTC	CSVGAGGENEQFF
TRBV5-4	15	TRBJ2-7	many	TRBD1	TGTGCCAGCAGCTCCTGGGACAGGGGGCTCAACGAGCAGTACTTC	CASSSWDRGLNEQYF
TRBV15	12	TRBJ2-7	many	NA	TGTGCCACCAGCAGAACAAAGACCGAGCAGTACTTC	CATSRTKTEQYF
TRBV12-3/TRBV12-4	16	TRBJ2-7	NA	TRBD2	TGTGCCAGCAGTTTAGTGGCTCCTAGCGGCTCCTACGAGCAGTACTTC	CASSLVAPSGSYEQYF
TRBV29-1	14	TRBJ1-6	many	TRBD1	TGCAGCGTGAGGACAGGGGATTATAATTCACCCCTCCACTTT	CSVRTGDYNSPLHF
TRBV10-3	12	TRBJ2-7	few	TRBD1	TGTGCCATTGGGGACAGCTCCTACGAGCAGTACTTC	CAIGDSSYEQYF
TRBV7-2	12	TRBJ1-4	few	NA	TGTGCCAGCAGCTTAGGGAATGAAAAACTGTTTTTT	CASSLGNEKLFF
TRBV10-3	15	TRBJ2-7	NA	TRBD1	TGTGCCATCAGTTCTCCAGGGACAGGGGTATACGAGCAGTACTTC	CAISSPGTGVYEQYF
TRBV15	12	TRBJ1-5	many	NA	TGTGCCACCAGCAGAGATGCTCAGCCCCAGCATTTT	CATSRDAQPQHF
TRBV20-1	15	TRBJ2-1	few	NA	TGCAGTGCTAGAGATTGGAGGTTATCAGGCAATGAGCAGTTCTTC	CSARDWRLSGNEQFF
TRBV7-2	16	TRBJ2-1	few	TRBD2	TGTGCCAGCCTGCCAATAGCGGGGGGGTATTACAATGAGCAGTTCTTC	CASLPIAGGYYNEQFF
TRBV6-5	17	TRBJ1-6	NA	NA	TGTGCCAGCAGTTACTCGAGAGGTGGGGCAAGTAATTCACCCCTCCACTTT	CASSYSRGGASNSPLHF
TRBV7-2	16	TRBJ2-7	few	NA	TGTGCCAGCAGCCCACTAAGCGGGTTCGGCTCCTACGAGCAGTACTTC	CASSPLSGFGSYEQYF
TRBV6-2/TRBV6-3	11	TRBJ2-5	NA	NA	TGTGCCAGCACCTCAGGGGAGACCCAGTACTTC	CASTSGETQYF
TRBV6-2/TRBV6-3	15	TRBJ2-2	NA	TRBD2	TGTGCCAGCAGTCAAGGACTAGCGGGAGGCCGGGAGCTGTTTTTT	CASSQGLAGGRELFF
TRBV9	15	TRBJ2-1	few	TRBD2	TGTGCCAGCAGCGCCAGGACTAGCGGGGTCAATGAGCAGTTCTTC	CASSARTSGVNEQFF
TRBV20-1	15	TRBJ2-5	few	TRBD1	TGCAGTGCTAAGAAACCGACAGGGGTCCAAGAGACCCAGTACTTC	CSAKKPTGVQETQYF